These 9 T cell receptor beta chains were sequenced from one sample in a study of cytomegalovirus exposure and HLA in healthy donors. 13 Jbeta primers and 60 Vbeta primers were used for the PCR. TCRdb's table, derived via immunoSEQ multiplex PCR, lists solely in-frame clones and lacks some. The sample holds 120,000 or so clones, about 71% seen once. Input material: PBMCs. The receptors shown here come from a woman in her forties or fifties in good health and CMV-seronegative.

The chain couples TRBV27 to TRBJ2-5; 7 positions agree with TRBD2. The CDR3 runs to 19 residues. The ends lost 0 bases at V and 1 base at J; junction bases unmatched: 14. Germline assignment: CDR1 MNHEY and CDR2 SMNVEV (reference sequence). DNA of the CDR3: TGTGCCAGCAGTTTATCAAGCGGGGAGGAGTTTATTCGCCAAGAGACCCAGTACTTC. This codes for CASSLSSGEEFIRQETQYF.

This chain joins TRBV28 and TRBJ2-2; D not certain. Per germline, CDR1 MDHEN and CDR2 SYDVKM. This CDR3 has 13 amino acids. Trimming stripped 5 bases from V and 6 bases from J, with 10 bases between. The DNA for the CDR3 is TGTGCCAGCAGTCTCCCCCTCCCCGGGGAGCTGTTTTTT. It translates to CASSLPLPGELFF.

The chain links TRBV4-2 to TRBJ2-1; perhaps TRBD2 as D (5 bases). Deletions cut 0 bases from V and 12 bases from J, with 24 bases between. In germline, CDR1 is LGHNA, CDR2 YNFKEQ. The CDR3 extends over 17 amino acids. The CDR3 sequence is CASSQDRADVTIRGQFF. Written as DNA, the CDR3 is TGTGCCAGCAGCCAAGATAGGGCAGATGTGACTATACGCGGGCAGTTCTTC.

J is TRBJ2-5 and V is TRBV28; D gene ambiguous. Looked up from germline, CDR1 is MDHEN and CDR2 is SYDVKM. The CDR3 covers 14 residues. V was pared by 3 bases and J by 5 bases, with 13 bases between. CDR3 nucleotide sequence: TGTGCCAGCAGTTTCATCGAGTTCGGGGAGACCCAGTACTTC. It specifies CASSFIEFGETQYF. Full variable domain (outside the CDR3, taken from reference TRBV28 and TRBJ2-5): DVKVTQSSRYLVKRTGEKVFLECVQDMDHENMFWYRQDPGLGLRLIYFSYDVKMKEKGDIPEGYSVSREKKERFSLILESASTNQTSMYLCASSFIEFGETQYFGPGTRLLVL.

DNA for the CDR3: TGTGCCAGCTCCGCCCGGACTTCGAGCTCCTACAATGAGCAGTTCTTC. Translating it yields CASSARTSSSYNEQFF. The chain uses TRBV18 and TRBJ2-1; weak D call: TRBD2 (5 bases). Per germline, CDR1 KGHSH and CDR2 LQKENI. This CDR3 is built from 16 residues. V was cut by 6 bases and J by 0 bases, with 15 bases left in between.

The chain couples TRBV27 to TRBJ1-1, with 11 positions matching TRBD1. Germline assignment: CDR1 MNHEY and CDR2 SMNVEV (reference sequence). The CDR3 sequence is 16 residues long. After removal of 6 bases from V and 2 bases from J, the junction contained 8 bases not matched to a gene. CDR3 DNA sequence: TGTGCCAGCAGGCTAAGGGACAGGGGGATAAACACTGAAGCTTTCTTT. Translating gives CASRLRDRGINTEAFF.

V gene TRBV28 combines with J gene TRBJ1-6; D is undetermined. The CDR3 is 12 amino acids. Trimming removed 5 bases at V and 12 bases at J, with 11 bases between. The V gene's germline CDR1 is MDHEN and CDR2 SYDVKM. In DNA form, the CDR3 reads TGTGCCAGCAGTCCCCTACGCGTACCCCTCCACTTT. This gives the protein CASSPLRVPLHF.

The chain employs TRBV7-2 and TRBJ1-1; unclear D gene. Germline V gene sequence: CDR1 SGHTA, CDR2 FQGNSA. This CDR3 has 14 residues. V was pared by 1 base and J by 1 base, with 7 bases between. The CDR3: CASSLVPGNTEAFF. As DNA, the CDR3 is TGTGCCAGCAGCTTAGTCCCGGGGAACACTGAAGCTTTCTTT.

The gene calls are TRBV4-1 and TRBJ2-2; no clear D gene. Germline V gene sequence: CDR1 MGHRA, CDR2 YSYEKL. Trimming cost V 4 bases and J 0 bases, with 12 bases left between them. The CDR3 sequence is 16 residues long. The CDR3 loop is CASSPEPATNTGELFF. The DNA for the CDR3 is TGCGCCAGCAGCCCAGAACCAGCGACGAACACCGGGGAGCTGTTTTTT.